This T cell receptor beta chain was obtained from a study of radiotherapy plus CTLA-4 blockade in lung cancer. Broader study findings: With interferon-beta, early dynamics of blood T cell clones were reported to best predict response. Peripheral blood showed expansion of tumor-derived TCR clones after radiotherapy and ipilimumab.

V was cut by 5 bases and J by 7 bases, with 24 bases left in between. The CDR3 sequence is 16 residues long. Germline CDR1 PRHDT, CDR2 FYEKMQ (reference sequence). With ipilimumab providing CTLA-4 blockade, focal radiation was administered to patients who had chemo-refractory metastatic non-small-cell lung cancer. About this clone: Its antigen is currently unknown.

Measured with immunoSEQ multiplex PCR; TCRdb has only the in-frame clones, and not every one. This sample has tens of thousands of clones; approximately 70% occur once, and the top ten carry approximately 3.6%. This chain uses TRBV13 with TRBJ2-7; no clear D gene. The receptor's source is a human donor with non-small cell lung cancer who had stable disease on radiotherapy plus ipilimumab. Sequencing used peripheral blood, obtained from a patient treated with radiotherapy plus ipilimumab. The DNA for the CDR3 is TGTGCCAGCAGCCCTTACCCCAGCCCTCCTTTCGGGGAGCAGTACTTC. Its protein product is CASSPYPSPPFGEQYF.